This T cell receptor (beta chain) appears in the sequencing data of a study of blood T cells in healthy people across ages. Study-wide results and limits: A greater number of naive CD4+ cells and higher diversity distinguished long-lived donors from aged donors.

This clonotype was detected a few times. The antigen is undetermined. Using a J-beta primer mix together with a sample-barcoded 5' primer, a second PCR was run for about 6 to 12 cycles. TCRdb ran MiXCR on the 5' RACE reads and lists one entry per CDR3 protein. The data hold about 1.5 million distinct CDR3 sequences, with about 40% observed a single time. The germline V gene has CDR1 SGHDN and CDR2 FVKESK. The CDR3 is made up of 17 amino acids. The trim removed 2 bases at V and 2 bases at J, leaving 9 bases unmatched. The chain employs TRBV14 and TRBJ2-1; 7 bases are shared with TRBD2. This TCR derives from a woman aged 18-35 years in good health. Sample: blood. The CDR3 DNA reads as TGTGCCAGCAGCCAAATAGCGGGCGGGAGTACCTACAATGAGCAGTTCTTC. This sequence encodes CASSQIAGGSTYNEQFF.